This paragraph covers one TCR beta chain sequence. Its matching antigen is unknown. TCRdb re-called the 5' RACE reads and shows each CDR3 protein once, DNA omitted. The table lists 300,000 to 350,000 distinct CDR3 sequences, with roughly 2% in the top ten. Looked up from germline, CDR1 is ENHRY and CDR2 is SYGVKD. CDR3 length equals 13 residues. This sample is drawn from a study of monozygotic twins with inflammatory bowel disease. Study conclusions and caveats: People with IBD had fewer clonotypes in common with others than healthy twins did, especially with disease activity. T cell subtypes were not distinguishable in this analysis. Backing was not found for a single strong signal or clonotype associated with IBD.

What was sequenced was blood. The receptor's source is a human donor with ulcerative colitis or Crohn's disease, or a healthy co-twin of an affected twin (not recorded which). The chain couples TRBV10-3 to TRBJ2-3; TCRdb outputs TRBD1, but without DNA this stays unchecked. CDR3 sequence reads: CAISGQETDTQYF.